Following are 29 T cell receptor beta chains from one sample sequenced in a study of identical twins. TCRdb reprocessed the 5' RACE reads via MiXCR and lists one record per CDR3 protein. The table has approximately 1.8 million distinct CDR3 sequences, around 29% seen once. The sample consisted of cord blood. These receptors were collected from a newborn girl in good health.

This clonotype showed up just once. V usage is TRBV6-1 and J usage is TRBJ2-5; TRBD2 aligns across 15 bases. J was trimmed by 11 bases and V by 5 bases; bases with no gene match: 27. Germline-derived CDR1 and CDR2 are MNHNS and SASEGT. The CDR3 totals 21 residues. The CDR3 loop is CASSPSPGLAGGHRVYNEQYF. For the CDR3, the DNA is TGTGCCAGCAGTCCCTCCCCGGGACTAGCGGGGGGCCACCGAGTTTACAATGAGCAGTACTTC.

The gene calls are TRBV5-1 and TRBJ2-5; 10 bases are shared with TRBD2. Per the germline V gene, CDR1 is SGHRS and CDR2 is YFSETQ. The trim removed 0 bases at V and 7 bases at J, leaving 6 bases unmatched. CDR3 size: 15 residues. CDR3 residues: CASSLEAGGPRTQYF. Written as DNA, the CDR3 is TGCGCCAGCAGCTTGGAAGCGGGAGGGCCGAGGACCCAGTACTTC.

This clonotype was seen a handful of times. The CDR3: CASSQAGQGAEAFF. The DNA for the CDR3 is TGTGCCAGCAGCCAAGCGGGACAGGGGGCGGAGGCTTTCTTT. The chain carries TRBV4-2 and TRBJ1-1; 12 bases agree with TRBD1. The CDR3 sequence is 14 residues long. CDR1 and CDR2 (germline): LGHNA, YNFKEQ. V dropped 1 base and J dropped 11; count of bases not matched to a gene: 5.

This clonotype was found a few times. The rearrangement joins TRBV3-1 to TRBJ2-5; 12 bases line up with TRBD2. Germline CDR1 reads LGHDT; CDR2 reads YNNKEL (reference sequence). The CDR3 runs 18 residues. Germline trimming cut 4 bases from V and 1 base from J; bases unmatched to any gene: 10. As DNA, the CDR3 is TGTGCCAGCAGCCCATACTATCTAGCGGGGGGGTTCCAAGAGACCCAGTACTTC. It encodes CASSPYYLAGGFQETQYF.

The V gene is TRBV6-6, the J gene TRBJ2-1; perhaps TRBD1 as D (5 bases). The CDR3 runs 14 residues. The germline V gene encodes CDR1 MNHNY and CDR2 SVGAGI (reference sequence). Trimming removed 4 bases at V and 5 bases at J, with 12 bases between. The CDR3 reads CASSFALGDNEQFF. DNA for the CDR3: TGTGCCAGCAGTTTCGCGCTAGGGGACAATGAGCAGTTCTTC.

The J gene is TRBJ1-4, the V gene TRBV28; 7 bases agree with TRBD1. CDR1 MDHEN and CDR2 SYDVKM come from the germline V gene. J was trimmed by 7 bases and V by 4 bases; bases with no gene match: 9. The CDR3 length is 15 residues. The CDR3 DNA reads TGTGCCAGCAGTTCCAGACAGGGTCTAGGTGAAAAACTGTTTTTT. It is translated as CASSSRQGLGEKLFF. Based on the CDR3 plus reference TRBV28 and TRBJ1-4, the full variable domain is DVKVTQSSRYLVKRTGEKVFLECVQDMDHENMFWYRQDPGLGLRLIYFSYDVKMKEKGDIPEGYSVSREKKERFSLILESASTNQTSMYLCASSSRQGLGEKLFFGSGTQLSVL.

In this sample, this clonotype turned up a few times. The chain uses TRBV5-5 and TRBJ1-2; 7 nucleotides line up with TRBD1. J was trimmed by 4 bases and V by 4 bases; bases with no gene match: 13. The CDR3 is 16 amino acids. CDR1 is SGHKS and CDR2 is YYEKEE in the germline V gene (reference sequence). The CDR3 loop is CASSPDLGQSGYGYTF. The CDR3 DNA follows: TGTGCCAGCAGCCCTGATTTGGGACAGAGTGGCTATGGCTACACCTTC. The whole variable domain, remainder taken from reference TRBV5-5 and TRBJ1-2, is DAGVTQSPTHLIKTRGQQVTLRCSPISGHKSVSWYQQVLGQGPQFIFQYYEKEERGRGNFPDRFSARQFPNYSSELNVNALLLGDSALYLCASSPDLGQSGYGYTFGSGTRLTVV.

This clonotype was picked up many times. This chain connects TRBV29-1 to TRBJ2-5; 7 bases map to TRBD2. Trimming removed 4 bases from V and 0 bases from J; junction bases left unmatched: 8. Germline V gene data show CDR1 as SQVTM and CDR2 as ANQGSEA. The CDR3 extends over 15 amino acids. The CDR3 region is CSVAPWDYYQETQYF. The CDR3 DNA sequence: TGCAGCGTTGCCCCCTGGGACTACTACCAAGAGACCCAGTACTTC.

The table lists this clonotype with many counts. The chain has TRBV4-2 and TRBJ1-4, with TRBD1 matching 8 bases. V lost 6 bases to trimming and J lost 7 bases; unmatched junction nucleotides: 4. From germline, CDR1 is LGHNA and CDR2 YNFKEQ. There are 13 residues in the CDR3. DNA of the CDR3: TGTGCCAGCAGTCAGGGGGCTGGTGAAAAACTGTTTTTT. This sequence encodes CASSQGAGEKLFF.

In the case of this clonotype: A read error may explain this, as a much larger clone is one base away. This rearrangement joins TRBV5-1 to TRBJ1-1; a possible D gene is TRBD1 (5 bases). CDR3 size: 14 residues. V lost 0 bases and J 3 bases, leaving 9 bases between the germline ends. CDR1 and CDR2 (germline): SGHRS, YFSETQ. CDR3 residues: CASSLAREDTEAFF. CDR3 DNA: TGCGCCAGCAGCTTGGCCAGGGAGGACACTGAAGCTTTCTTT.

The chain couples TRBV27 to TRBJ2-1; TRBD2 agrees at 16 bases. The CDR3 consists of 19 residues. After removal of 2 bases from V and 6 bases from J, the junction contained 10 bases not matched to a gene. Germline V gene lookup returns CDR1 MNHEY and CDR2 SMNVEV (reference sequence). The CDR3: CASSLRPGTSGRVGNEQFF. Written as DNA, the CDR3 is TGTGCCAGCAGTTTACGGCCAGGGACTAGCGGGAGGGTGGGCAATGAGCAGTTCTTC.

The table lists this clonotype with many counts. One end of the junction does not line up with germline, which may come from a read error. V gene TRBV5-1 combines with J gene TRBJ2-5; D ambiguous. This CDR3 spans 14 amino acids. Per germline, CDR1 SGHRS and CDR2 YFSETQ. This CDR3 is CASSLGALQETQYF. The CDR3 bases are TGTGCCAGCAGCTTAGGCGCCCTACAAGAGACCCAGTACTTC.

This clonotype was observed a few times. CDR3 residues: CASSKGGTSGTYNEQFF. CDR3 sequence (DNA): TGTGCCAGCAGCAAAGGGGGAACTAGCGGGACCTACAATGAGCAGTTCTTC. The chain joins TRBV21-1 to TRBJ2-1; the table's D call TRBD2 went unverified against the DNA. TRBV21-1 is termed a pseudogene. CDR3 length: 17 amino acids.

In its sample, this clonotype was seen once. One junction end does not reproduce the germline sequence, and a read error may be involved. V gene TRBV4-2 combines with J gene TRBJ2-1; 7 nucleotides match TRBD1. Per the germline V gene, CDR1 is LGHNA and CDR2 is YNFKEQ. The CDR3 is 14 amino acids. The CDR3 here is CASGQVTDRDEQFF. The CDR3 bases are TGTGCCAGCGGCCAAGTTACCGACAGGGATGAGCAGTTCTTC.

This clonotype occurred a few times. The V gene is TRBV4-1, the J gene TRBJ2-3, with D unresolved. CDR3 size: 21 residues. Germline loops: CDR1 MGHRA, CDR2 YSYEKL. Trimming took 0 bases from V and 1 from J, leaving 26 bases between them. The CDR3 sequence: CASSQEFLVLWRRRGTDTQYF. The CDR3 region has the DNA TGCGCCAGCAGCCAAGAGTTTCTAGTCCTGTGGCGACGACGGGGCACAGATACGCAGTATTTT.

V gene TRBV7-9 combines with J gene TRBJ2-5, with a possible D match to TRBD1 (6 bases). V was shortened by 6 bases and J by 11 bases, with 28 bases between the two germline ends. This CDR3 has 16 amino acids. Germline-derived CDR1 and CDR2 are SEHNR and FQNEAQ (reference sequence). The CDR3 reads CASSQAQGLYFDEQYF. Written as DNA, the CDR3 is TGTGCCAGCAGTCAAGCACAGGGTCTCTACTTCGATGAGCAGTACTTC.

The chain couples TRBV12-3 or TRBV12-4 to TRBJ2-1; 12 positions agree with TRBD2. V trimming: 8 bases; J trimming: 0 bases; junction bases outside the gene matches: 11. This CDR3 is 18 amino acids long. CDR3 in DNA: TGTGCCAGCGGCTACGGGTCTAGCGGGAGGGGCTCCTACAATGAGCAGTTCTTC. Its translation: CASGYGSSGRGSYNEQFF.

The chain is built from TRBV5-1 and TRBJ2-3, with 7 nucleotides matching TRBD1. Trimming removed 4 bases from V and 0 bases from J; junction bases left unmatched: 11. The CDR3 is 17 residues long. Germline CDR1 and CDR2: SGHRS and YFSETQ. The CDR3 DNA is TGCGCCAGCAGCGGGACAGTGGTTGGCCTTAGCACAGATACGCAGTATTTT. Amino acids: CASSGTVVGLSTDTQYF.

The rearrangement joins TRBV27 to TRBJ2-3, with TRBD2 identical over 7 bases. The V gene's germline CDR1 is MNHEY and CDR2 SMNVEV (reference sequence). The V and J ends lost 1 base and 4 bases, in that order; junction bases with no gene match: 2. The CDR3 consists of 14 residues. CDR3 nucleotides: TGTGCCAGCAGTTTATGGGGAGGGTCAGATACGCAGTATTTT. This gives the protein CASSLWGGSDTQYF.

In its sample, this clonotype was seen a few times. The gene calls are TRBV5-1 and TRBJ2-1, with a possible D match to TRBD2 (6 bases). V was pared by 0 bases and J by 9 bases, with 16 bases between. CDR1 and CDR2 (germline): SGHRS, YFSETQ. The CDR3 covers 15 residues. Here the CDR3 reads CASSLGLVDYFEQFF. The CDR3 DNA sequence: TGCGCCAGCAGCTTGGGGCTTGTGGACTACTTTGAGCAGTTCTTC.

The chain carries TRBV30 and TRBJ2-3; 14 bases are shared with TRBD2. The germline V gene encodes CDR1 GTSNPN and CDR2 SVGIG (reference sequence). After removal of 3 bases from V and 4 bases from J, the junction contained 0 bases not matched to a gene. The CDR3 is 14 amino acids. The CDR3 DNA reads TGTGCCTGGAGGGGACTAGCGGGGGCAGATACGCAGTATTTT. Protein sequence: CAWRGLAGADTQYF.

This clonotype has ten or more counts. The chain links TRBV5-1 to TRBJ1-2; D gene unclear. Trimming shortened V by 0 bases and J by 0 bases, and 9 bases separated the two germline ends. CDR1 and CDR2 from the germline V gene are SGHRS and YFSETQ. This CDR3 has 15 residues. The CDR3 DNA follows: TGCGCCAGCAGCTTGGGTAGGCTGACTAACTATGGCTACACCTTC. As protein: CASSLGRLTNYGYTF.

This clonotype was observed many times. The chain carries TRBV28 and TRBJ2-1, with D possibly being TRBD1 or TRBD2 (5 bases each). The germline CDR1 and CDR2 sequences are MDHEN and SYDVKM. This CDR3 spans 14 amino acids. The V gene lost 3 bases and the J gene lost 3 bases, with 9 bases spanning the gap. The CDR3 DNA is TGTGCCAGCAGTTTGGGGGACCGCTACAATGAGCAGTTCTTC. Residues: CASSLGDRYNEQFF.

V gene TRBV3-1 combines with J gene TRBJ2-1; TRBD2 aligns across 8 bases. This CDR3 is 16 amino acids long. V was clipped by 1 base and J by 4 bases; unmatched bases: 6. Per the germline V gene, CDR1 is LGHDT and CDR2 is YNNKEL (reference sequence). CDR3 bases: TGTGCCAGCAGCCAAGCTTTTGGACTAGCTTACAATGAGCAGTTCTTC. This codes for CASSQAFGLAYNEQFF.

About this clonotype itself: The CDR3 carries no conserved terminal phenylalanine or tryptophan, so it likely arises from a read error. The V gene is TRBV12-3 or TRBV12-4, the J gene TRBJ2-1, with TRBD2 identical over 12 bases. This CDR3 region has 15 residues. V shed 6 bases and J 7 bases; nucleotides not matched to a gene: 7. The CDR3 loop is CASSPTSGRVNEQFS. The CDR3 DNA sequence: TGTGCCAGCAGCCCGACTAGCGGGAGAGTAAATGAGCAGTTCTCC.

As to this clonotype: Relative to the germline gene, one junction end is altered; a read error may explain this. The chain links TRBV18 to TRBJ2-7; 7 bases agree with TRBD2. Germline V gives CDR1 KGHSH, CDR2 LQKENI. This CDR3 is built from 15 residues. In DNA form, the CDR3 reads TGTGCCAGCCCACCGACGGGAGGCCTAATTTCCATGCAGTACTTC. Amino acids: CASPPTGGLISMQYF.

The V call is TRBV4-2, the J call TRBJ2-5; D gene unclear. V was clipped by 0 bases and J by 0 bases, with 8 bases between them. This CDR3 comprises 15 residues. Germline CDR1 and CDR2: LGHNA and YNFKEQ. In DNA form, the CDR3 reads TGTGCCAGCAGCCAAGACGGCGCGGACCAAGAGACCCAGTACTTC. It specifies CASSQDGADQETQYF.

This clonotype was detected a few times. V gene TRBV25-1 combines with J gene TRBJ2-7; 9 bases are a match to TRBD2. The CDR3 consists of 15 residues. CDR1 is MGHDK and CDR2 is SYGVNS in the germline V gene. Losses at the gene ends were 4 bases for V and 2 bases for J; bases not matched to a gene: 6. The CDR3: CASSGSSGGPYEQYF. DNA for the CDR3: TGTGCCAGCAGTGGGTCCAGCGGGGGGCCCTACGAGCAGTACTTC.

This clonotype came up many times. The chain carries TRBV14 and TRBJ2-3, with D uncertain. The V end was cut by 0 bases, the J end by 2 bases, with 6 bases between. The CDR3 covers 14 residues. The germline CDR1 and CDR2 sequences are SGHDN and FVKESK. This CDR3 reads CASSQDRFTDTQYF. In nucleotides, the CDR3 is TGTGCCAGCAGCCAAGATAGGTTCACAGATACGCAGTATTTT.